These 28 T cell receptor beta chains share one sample of origin, sequenced in a study of shared clonotypes between healthy human individuals. The method was immunoSEQ multiplex PCR; TCRdb's version includes in-frame clones alone and lacks a portion of them. The table lists 550,000 to 800,000 clones, 74% of them singletons. The sequencing input was memory CD4+ T cells sorted from blood. This sample's subset: CD45RA-negative fraction. The source is a woman aged 25 to 39 in good health.

About this clone: Other DNA sequences in this sample translate to the same CDR3. V is TRBV2 and J is TRBJ1-2, with TRBD1 matching 7 bases. The CDR3 has 13 residues. CDR1 and CDR2 (germline): SNHLY, FYNNEI. After removal of 5 bases from V and 3 bases from J, the junction contained 3 bases not matched to a gene. Here the CDR3 reads CASSQDRDYGYTF. CDR3 coding DNA: TGTGCCAGCAGTCAAGACAGGGACTATGGCTACACCTTC.

The chain is built from TRBV5-1 and TRBJ2-7; D gene unclear. The CDR3 consists of 13 residues. Trimming took 0 bases from V and 7 from J, leaving 11 bases between them. Germline loops: CDR1 SGHRS, CDR2 YFSETQ. CDR3 bases: TGCGCCAGCAGCTTGGGTCTACTGGGGGAGCAGTACTTC. This translates into CASSLGLLGEQYF. Full variable domain (missing parts from reference TRBV5-1 and TRBJ2-7): KAGVTQTPRYLIKTRGQQVTLSCSPISGHRSVSWYQQTPGQGLQFLFEYFSETQRNKGNFPGRFSGRQFSNSRSEMNVSTLELGDSALYLCASSLGLLGEQYFGPGTRLTVT.

The chain carries TRBV7-2 and TRBJ2-4; TRBD1 matches at 7 bases. The V segment lost 1 base and the J segment 4 bases; nucleotides outside the gene matches: 16. This CDR3 has 19 amino acids. Germline V lookup: CDR1 SGHTA, CDR2 FQGNSA. As DNA, the CDR3 is TGTGCCAGCAGCTTAGTGGGACAGAGAAACGCCGACAGAAAAAACATTCAGTACTTC. It encodes CASSLVGQRNADRKNIQYF.

The J gene is TRBJ1-3, the V gene TRBV7-9, with 8 positions matching TRBD1. In germline, CDR1 is SEHNR, CDR2 FQNEAQ (reference sequence). CDR3 length: 14 residues. Trimming removed 5 bases from V and 5 bases from J; junction bases left unmatched: 5. DNA of the CDR3: TGTGCCAGCAGCCCCAGGGGGCTGAGAAACACCATATATTTT. Encoded protein: CASSPRGLRNTIYF. Supplemented by reference TRBV7-9 and TRBJ1-3, the full variable domain reads DTGVSQNPRHKITKRGQNVTFRCDPISEHNRLYWYRQTLGQGPEFLTYFQNEAQLEKSRLLSDRFSAERPKGSFSTLEIQRTEQGDSAMYLCASSPRGLRNTIYFGEGSWLTVV.

The V and J genes are TRBV28 and TRBJ1-1; 7 bases are a match to TRBD1. The germline V gene has CDR1 MDHEN and CDR2 SYDVKM. J was trimmed by 5 bases and V by 3 bases; bases with no gene match: 6. The CDR3 loop spans 14 amino acids. CDR3 region: CASSLWQGGTEAFF. CDR3 DNA: TGTGCCAGCAGTTTGTGGCAGGGGGGGACTGAAGCTTTCTTT.

V gene TRBV2 combines with J gene TRBJ2-5, with D maybe TRBD1 (6 bases). The CDR3 contains 16 residues. V lost 6 bases to trimming and J lost 7 bases, with 24 bases between them. CDR1 is SNHLY, CDR2 FYNNEI, per germline. The CDR3 coding sequence is TGTGCCAGCAGCCAGAACGGGCGGGCAGGGGCAGCGACCCAGTACTTC. The encoded protein is CASSQNGRAGAATQYF.

There are a few counts of this clone. The chain joins TRBV10-3 to TRBJ1-1; D perhaps matches TRBD1 (5 bases). V lost 10 bases to trimming and J lost 2 bases, with 8 bases between them. Germline V gene sequence: CDR1 ENHRY, CDR2 SYGVKD. The length of the CDR3 is 11 residues. Here the CDR3 DNA reads TGTGCCACCGGGGACAACACTGAAGCTTTCTTT. It yields the protein CATGDNTEAFF.

The chain joins TRBV6-6 to TRBJ2-1; D is uncertain. The CDR3 has 13 residues. The ends were cut back, 6 bases at V and 11 bases at J, with 17 bases in the middle. Germline V gene sequence: CDR1 MNHNY, CDR2 SVGAGI (reference sequence). The CDR3 region has the DNA TGTGCCAGCAGATACAACTCCCGAGAAAAGCAGTTCTTC. It is translated as CASRYNSREKQFF.

CDR3 sequence (DNA): TGTGCCAGCACCCTAGGAGGTGGGACTAGCCCCTACGAGCAGTACTTC. Encoded protein: CASTLGGGTSPYEQYF. The V call is TRBV28, the J call TRBJ2-7, with 9 bases matching TRBD2. This CDR3 has 16 residues. Germline-derived CDR1 and CDR2 are MDHEN and SYDVKM. With 7 bases clipped from V and 2 bases from J, the junction kept 12 bases outside the gene matches.

There are a few counts of this clone. V is TRBV4-2 and J is TRBJ1-2; no clear D. V was pared by 0 bases and J by 4 bases, with 6 bases between. CDR3 length equals 13 residues. Germline V lookup: CDR1 LGHNA, CDR2 YNFKEQ. CDR3 region: CASSQDIPYGYTF. CDR3 DNA sequence: TGTGCCAGCAGCCAAGATATTCCCTATGGCTACACCTTC.

This chain joins TRBV30 and TRBJ1-2; TRBD1 might be the D (5 bases). CDR1 is GTSNPN, CDR2 SVGIG, per germline (reference sequence). V was pared by 2 bases and J by 7 bases, with 14 bases between. The CDR3 loop spans 13 amino acids. CDR3 DNA sequence: TGTGCCTGGAGTCCCCGGACATCCTTTGGCTACACCTTC. Its translation: CAWSPRTSFGYTF.

The CDR3 coding sequence is TGTGCCAGCAGTTACGGGGGCGTTCATAACACTGAAGCTTTCTTT. Its translation is CASSYGGVHNTEAFF. The chain joins TRBV28 to TRBJ1-1; TRBD1 might be the D (6 bases). Germline V gene data show CDR1 as MDHEN and CDR2 as SYDVKM. The germline V and J ends were trimmed by 4 bases and 2 bases, with 14 bases remaining between them. The CDR3 contains 15 residues.

The chain combines TRBV6-1 with TRBJ2-2, with D unclear. The CDR3 totals 15 residues. V was shortened by 7 bases and J by 8 bases, with 20 bases between the two germline ends. Germline V gene sequence: CDR1 MNHNS, CDR2 SASEGT. The CDR3 region has the DNA TGTGCCAGCAACCCTGGCGCGGTTGCGTGGGGGGAGCTGTTTTTT. Translated: CASNPGAVAWGELFF.

This sequence joins TRBV11-2 and TRBJ2-7, with 9 bases matching TRBD2. CDR1 is SGHAT, CDR2 FQNNGV, per germline. Unmatched junction bases numbered 13, after V lost 2 bases and J lost 2 bases. The length of the CDR3 is 18 residues. The CDR3 region has the DNA TGTGCCAGCAGCTTAAGTACCGTAGGCGGGAGGGCCCCCTACGAGCAGTACTTC. This translates into CASSLSTVGGRAPYEQYF.

This chain uses TRBV28 with TRBJ2-7, with D unclear. The CDR3 loop spans 14 amino acids. V lost 3 bases and J lost 0, with 9 bases in between. Looked up from germline, CDR1 is MDHEN and CDR2 is SYDVKM. The CDR3 loop is CASSLLPYSYEQYF. The CDR3, as DNA: TGTGCCAGCAGTTTGCTGCCCTACTCCTACGAGCAGTACTTC.

This sequence joins TRBV10-1 and TRBJ2-7; D gene unclear. The CDR3 is 14 residues long. From germline, CDR1 is WNHNN and CDR2 SYGVQD (reference sequence). V lost 2 bases and J 3 bases, leaving 11 bases between the germline ends. CDR3 in DNA: TGCGCCAGCAGTGAGAGCCCCGTGGGCTACGAGCAGTACTTC. Translating gives CASSESPVGYEQYF.

V gene TRBV2 combines with J gene TRBJ2-2; D gene ambiguous. Germline assignment: CDR1 SNHLY and CDR2 FYNNEI. The CDR3 contains 14 residues. V lost 1 base to trimming and J lost 8 bases, with 11 bases between them. CDR3 bases: TGTGCCAGCAGTGAAGTCGTGGCCATAGGGGAGCTGTTTTTT. Residues: CASSEVVAIGELFF.

This chain joins TRBV6-5 and TRBJ1-1, with D hard to call. The CDR3 is made up of 11 amino acids. With 9 bases removed from V and 2 bases from J, the gap between germline ends came to 7 bases. CDR1 is MNHEY and CDR2 is SVGAGI in the germline V gene. The CDR3 sequence: CASLGNTEAFF. The CDR3 DNA reads as TGTGCCAGTTTGGGTAACACTGAAGCTTTCTTT.

This clone was found many times. V usage is TRBV28 and J usage is TRBJ1-2, with a possible D match to TRBD1 (6 bases). The CDR3 is made up of 14 amino acids. Germline V gene data show CDR1 as MDHEN and CDR2 as SYDVKM. V lost 6 bases, J lost 0 bases, and 11 bases lay in between. The CDR3 DNA reads TGTGCCAGCAGCTCGGGGGCGTCTAACTATGGCTACACCTTC. As protein: CASSSGASNYGYTF.

The rearrangement uses TRBV28 and TRBJ2-1, with 11 bases matching TRBD1. The CDR3 contains 15 residues. V lost 6 bases to trimming and J lost 8 bases; unmatched junction nucleotides: 9. Germline V gene lookup returns CDR1 MDHEN and CDR2 SYDVKM. Written as DNA, the CDR3 is TGTGCCAGCAGGAATGGACAGGGGGCTGCGGATGAGCAGTTCTTC. This translates into CASRNGQGAADEQFF. Using reference TRBV28 and TRBJ2-1 for the parts outside the CDR3, the full variable domain is DVKVTQSSRYLVKRTGEKVFLECVQDMDHENMFWYRQDPGLGLRLIYFSYDVKMKEKGDIPEGYSVSREKKERFSLILESASTNQTSMYLCASRNGQGAADEQFFGPGTRLTVL.

This clone was seen a few times. The CDR3 sequence is CASSLWSSGSNEQFF. The CDR3, as DNA: TGTGCCAGCAGTTTATGGTCTAGCGGGAGCAATGAGCAGTTCTTC. The chain recombines TRBV27 with TRBJ2-1; TRBD2 agrees at 10 bases. The CDR3 covers 15 residues. From germline, CDR1 is MNHEY and CDR2 SMNVEV (reference sequence). The V gene end was trimmed by 1 base and the J gene end by 6 bases; junction bases not matched to a gene: 3.

The CDR3, as DNA: TGTGCCAGCTCACGCGCTGGGAATAGCAATCAGCCCCAGCATTTT. As protein: CASSRAGNSNQPQHF. The chain couples TRBV18 to TRBJ1-5; D not certain. V was shortened by 4 bases and J by 0 bases, with 10 bases between the two germline ends. Germline CDR1 KGHSH, CDR2 LQKENI. This CDR3 comprises 15 residues.

Of note for this clone: Possible read error: a much larger clone is one base away. The DNA for the CDR3 is TGTGCCAGCAGCTTAGCGGGAGGGTACCATGAGCAGTTCTTC. Translating it yields CASSLAGGYHEQFF. This chain uses TRBV11-3 with TRBJ2-1, with 8 positions matching TRBD2. CDR1 and CDR2 from the germline V gene are SGHNT and YENEEA. Unmatched junction bases numbered 4, after V lost 1 base and J lost 8 bases. This CDR3 contains 14 residues.

The chain carries TRBV7-8 and TRBJ1-2, with no clear D. This CDR3 region has 15 residues. Germline V lookup: CDR1 SGHVS, CDR2 FQNEAQ. Trimming pared 2 bases from V and 6 bases from J, leaving 16 bases between. The CDR3 sequence: CASSLNSPDQHGYTF. The CDR3, as DNA: TGTGCCAGCAGCTTAAATTCCCCTGATCAGCATGGCTACACCTTC.

V gene TRBV7-9 combines with J gene TRBJ1-3; D remains ambiguous. V lost 5 bases, J lost 0 bases, and 17 bases lay in between. This CDR3 spans 17 amino acids. Germline V gene sequence: CDR1 SEHNR, CDR2 FQNEAQ (reference sequence). The CDR3 reads CASSRRLPSTSGNTIYF. As DNA, the CDR3 is TGTGCCAGCAGCCGTCGACTACCTAGCACCTCTGGAAACACCATATATTTT.

The chain recombines TRBV19 with TRBJ2-6; weak D call: TRBD2 (7 bases). CDR1 is LNHDA, CDR2 SQIVND, per germline (reference sequence). The V end lost 9 bases, the J end lost 4 bases, and 22 bases lay between the germline ends. The CDR3 spans 17 residues. CDR3: CASREQGGLWGANVLTF. CDR3 coding DNA: TGTGCCAGCCGAGAACAGGGAGGGTTATGGGGGGCCAACGTCCTGACTTTC.

This clone was detected a few times. This same CDR3 is encoded by further DNA sequences in the sample. The chain combines TRBV19 with TRBJ2-7, with no clear D. Germline loops: CDR1 LNHDA, CDR2 SQIVND (reference sequence). The CDR3 has 13 amino acids. V was pared by 7 bases and J by 2 bases, with 12 bases between. DNA of the CDR3: TGTGCCAGTAAAAGGGATGGGACCTACGAGCAGTACTTC. Protein: CASKRDGTYEQYF.

This chain links TRBV10-2 with TRBJ1-1; 8 bases line up with TRBD1. The germline gives CDR1 WSHSY, CDR2 SAAADI. The CDR3 spans 14 residues. Germline trimming cut 2 bases from V and 4 bases from J; bases unmatched to any gene: 3. CDR3 coding DNA: TGCGCCAGCAGTGAGAGCGACAGGGGCACTGAAGCTTTCTTT. This gives the protein CASSESDRGTEAFF.